These 3 T cell receptor beta chains were sequenced from one sample in a study of T cell responses to AZD1222 COVID-19 vaccine. Data came from immunoSEQ multiplex PCR; TCRdb stores just in-frame clones and leaves some out. The data show 93,000 or so clones, roughly 89% seen once. The material was peripheral blood, obtained on day 0 of AZD1222 vaccination. The receptors originated from an adult in good health.

The CDR3 sequence is CSVSQRLNTEAFF. DNA of the CDR3: TGCAGCGTCTCACAGAGATTGAACACTGAAGCTTTCTTT. The chain employs TRBV29-1 and TRBJ1-1; unclear D gene. V gave up 6 bases and J gave up 0 bases, with 11 bases separating them. This CDR3 is 13 amino acids long. Germline V gene lookup returns CDR1 SQVTM and CDR2 ANQGSEA.

The rearrangement links TRBV27 to TRBJ2-2, with D perhaps given as TRBD1 or TRBD2 (5 bases each). The CDR3 sequence is 14 residues long. V was trimmed by 5 bases and J by 6 bases, leaving 13 bases between them. CDR1 MNHEY and CDR2 SMNVEV come from the germline V gene (reference sequence). The CDR3 spells CASSPWGIAGELFF. Here the CDR3 DNA reads TGTGCCAGCAGTCCATGGGGGATAGCCGGGGAGCTGTTTTTT.

This sequence joins TRBV15 and TRBJ2-7, with 9 bases identical to TRBD1. Germline V lookup: CDR1 LNHNV, CDR2 YYDKDF (reference sequence). The junction had 14 bases not matched to a gene; V was cut back by 5 bases and J by 9 bases. This CDR3 is 15 amino acids long. CDR3 coding DNA: TGTGCCACCAGCTTCGGACAGGGGAAAAATCGGGGGCAGTACTTC. It encodes CATSFGQGKNRGQYF.